The rows below give T cell receptor beta chains drawn from one sample of a study of shared clonotypes between healthy human individuals. Method: immunoSEQ multiplex PCR; TCRdb's copy keeps in-frame clones and lacks some. The sample lists 2 million to 2.5 million clones, about 92% seen once, with roughly 0.36% in the top ten. The sample taken for sequencing was naive CD4+ T cells from PBMCs. The receptors here all came from a young man in good health. Some clones in this sample may be carry-over from other donors' samples. Both conserved end residues are part of each CDR3. The D gene is left open where the match is weak. Only part of the rows carry a size: once, few, many, or a class if the clone is expanded.

CDR3aa,CDR3nt,v_gene,j_gene,abundance,d_gene
CASLRDLLETQYF,TGTGCCAGCCTTAGGGACCTCTTGGAGACCCAGTACTTC,TRBV6-1,TRBJ2-5,.,.
CASSSGPRGNIQYF,TGTGCCAGCAGCTCGGGACCGAGGGGGAACATTCAGTACTTC,TRBV7-3,TRBJ2-4,.,.
CASIGLAPYNEQFF,TGTGCCAGTATTGGGCTAGCCCCATACAATGAGCAGTTCTTC,TRBV19,TRBJ2-1,.,.
CASSESHRQSGQPQHF,TGCGCCAGCAGTGAGTCGCACCGACAGAGTGGGCAGCCCCAGCATTTT,TRBV10-1,TRBJ1-5,.,.
CASSYPDSDYEQYF,TGTGCCAGCAGCTACCCCGACTCCGACTACGAGCAGTACTTC,TRBV5-6,TRBJ2-7,.,.
CASSPGGARSYEQYF,TGTGCCAGCAGTCCCGGGGGGGCGCGTTCCTACGAGCAGTACTTC,TRBV28,TRBJ2-7,.,TRBD2
CASSASAYEQYF,TGTGCCAGCAGTGCTTCGGCCTACGAGCAGTACTTC,TRBV2,TRBJ2-7,.,.
CASSFQSGRGTDTQYF,TGTGCCAGCAGCTTTCAAAGCGGGAGAGGCACAGATACGCAGTATTTT,TRBV7-3,TRBJ2-3,.,TRBD2
CASSQRRQGGPRDGYTF,TGTGCCAGCAGCCAAAGGAGACAGGGGGGACCTCGAGATGGCTACACCTTC,TRBV16,TRBJ1-2,.,TRBD1
CASRPGLAGEGEQYF,TGTGCCAGCAGGCCCGGACTAGCGGGAGAGGGCGAGCAGTACTTC,TRBV27,TRBJ2-7,.,TRBD2
CASSVGTGVPLQETQYF,TGTGCCAGTAGCGTCGGGACAGGGGTCCCTCTCCAAGAGACCCAGTACTTC,TRBV19,TRBJ2-5,.,TRBD1
CASSLAGLAGGPKSKNIQYF,TGCGCCAGCAGCTTGGCCGGGCTAGCGGGAGGGCCAAAGTCCAAAAACATTCAGTACTTC,TRBV5-1,TRBJ2-4,.,TRBD2
CASSIQPGGTEAFF,TGTGCCAGTAGTATCCAGCCCGGTGGCACTGAAGCTTTCTTT,TRBV19,TRBJ1-1,.,.
CSVEGPGLAGLAYNEQFF,TGCAGCGTTGAAGGTCCCGGACTAGCGGGATTAGCCTACAATGAGCAGTTCTTC,TRBV29-1,TRBJ2-1,once,TRBD2
CASSRRPGPGEDGYTF,TGCGCCAGCAGCCGGAGGCCAGGGCCGGGGGAGGACGGCTACACCTTC,TRBV4-1,TRBJ1-2,.,.
CASSIIPGAATEAFF,TGTGCCAGTAGTATCATTCCGGGGGCCGCCACTGAAGCTTTCTTT,TRBV19,TRBJ1-1,.,.
CASSPDRTAKNIQYF,TGTGCCAGCAGTCCCGACAGGACAGCCAAAAACATTCAGTACTTC,TRBV6-6,TRBJ2-4,once,.
CASKIGTVTEAFF,TGTGCCAGCAAAATCGGGACAGTCACTGAAGCTTTCTTT,TRBV27,TRBJ1-1,.,TRBD1
CATSHARTVTREKLFF,TGTGCCACCAGCCATGCTCGGACTGTGACCCGGGAAAAACTGTTTTTT,TRBV15,TRBJ1-4,.,.
CASSPLYRSNYGYTF,TGTGCCAGCAGTCCTTTATACAGGAGTAACTATGGCTACACCTTC,TRBV6-5,TRBJ1-2,.,.
CASSLAGPLKNIQYF,TGTGCCAGCAGCTTAGCGGGACCTCTGAAAAACATTCAGTACTTC,TRBV7-2,TRBJ2-4,.,.
CASSSGTMNTGELFF,TGTGCCAGCAGCTCCGGGACTATGAACACCGGGGAGCTGTTTTTT,TRBV5-5,TRBJ2-2,.,TRBD2
CASSPGGVVYTEAFF,TGTGCCAGCTCCCCCGGAGGGGTTGTGTACACTGAAGCTTTCTTT,TRBV18,TRBJ1-1,once,.
CASSIPSQGDYGYTF,TGTGCCAGCAGTATACCCTCCCAGGGGGACTATGGCTACACCTTC,TRBV28,TRBJ1-2,.,TRBD1
CASSLGQGRGEQFF,TGCGCCAGCAGCCTGGGACAGGGCAGGGGTGAGCAGTTCTTC,TRBV5-1,TRBJ2-1,.,TRBD1
CASKRAGGTDTQYF,TGTGCCAGCAAACGAGCGGGAGGCACAGATACGCAGTATTTT,TRBV6-5,TRBJ2-3,.,TRBD2
CASSVATNEQFF,TGCGCCAGCAGCGTGGCTACAAATGAGCAGTTCTTC,TRBV5-1,TRBJ2-1,.,.
CASSQGELHILAGDQETQYF,TGCGCCAGCAGCCAAGGAGAACTTCATATACTAGCGGGAGACCAAGAGACCCAGTACTTC,TRBV4-1,TRBJ2-5,.,TRBD2
CASSQRRGLGPYNEQFF,TGCGCCAGCAGTCAACGCCGGGGACTAGGACCCTACAATGAGCAGTTCTTC,TRBV23-1,TRBJ2-1,.,TRBD2
CASSQRQVVYEQYF,TGTGCCAGCAGCCAGAGACAGGTTGTGTACGAGCAGTACTTC,TRBV14,TRBJ2-7,.,.
CASSLGLAESYSYNEQFF,TGCGCCAGCAGCTTGGGACTAGCGGAGTCCTACTCCTACAATGAGCAGTTCTTC,TRBV5-1,TRBJ2-1,.,TRBD2
CASSQDRDFSYEQYF,TGCGCCAGCAGCCAAGACCGGGACTTCTCCTACGAGCAGTACTTC,TRBV4-3,TRBJ2-7,.,.
CASSPPGQEKEAFF,TGTGCCAGCAGCCCCCCGGGACAGGAGAAGGAAGCTTTCTTT,TRBV7-9,TRBJ1-1,.,TRBD1
CASSALGQGQETQYF,TGTGCCAGCAGTGCCCTGGGACAGGGGCAAGAGACCCAGTACTTC,TRBV28,TRBJ2-5,.,TRBD1
CASRSGGLGNTEAFF,TGTGCCAGCAGGTCCGGGGGCCTCGGGAACACTGAAGCTTTCTTT,TRBV6-1,TRBJ1-1,.,.
CASSWTSGNPNEQYF,TGCGCCAGCAGCTGGACTAGCGGGAACCCCAACGAGCAGTACTTC,TRBV5-1,TRBJ2-7,.,TRBD2
CASSWAGQGNTGELFF,TGTGCCAGCAGTTGGGCGGGACAGGGGAACACCGGGGAGCTGTTTTTT,TRBV28,TRBJ2-2,once,TRBD1
CASRGGTWDTQYF,TGTGCCAGCAGGGGGGGGACGTGGGATACGCAGTATTTT,TRBV2,TRBJ2-3,.,TRBD2
CASSSRQGGGYTF,TGTGCCAGCAGCTCCCGACAGGGTGGAGGCTACACCTTC,TRBV7-2,TRBJ1-2,.,TRBD1
CASSILGPNEKLFF,TGTGCCAGCAGCATACTGGGCCCCAATGAAAAACTGTTTTTT,TRBV21-1,TRBJ1-4,.,.
CASSSDRGGADTQYF,TGTGCCAGCAGCTCAGACAGGGGGGGAGCAGATACGCAGTATTTT,TRBV7-8,TRBJ2-3,.,TRBD1
CSANEAFF,TGCAGCGCGAATGAAGCTTTCTTT,TRBV29-1,TRBJ1-1,few,.
CASLPATGWGKAFF,TGTGCCAGTCTGCCAGCGACAGGGTGGGGGAAAGCTTTCTTT,TRBV25-1,TRBJ1-1,.,TRBD1
CASSRSGEGTEAFF,TGCGCCAGCAGCCGAAGTGGCGAGGGCACTGAAGCTTTCTTT,TRBV4-1,TRBJ1-1,.,.
CASSGGRAVDEQYF,TGTGCCAGCAGCGGCGGGAGGGCAGTCGACGAGCAGTACTTC,TRBV9,TRBJ2-7,.,TRBD2
CASSVEGWGTEAFF,TGTGCCAGCAGTGTGGAGGGCTGGGGCACTGAAGCTTTCTTT,TRBV6-1,TRBJ1-1,.,.
CASSSGTGGIDTEAFF,TGCGCCAGCAGCTCCGGGACAGGGGGCATCGACACTGAAGCTTTCTTT,TRBV5-1,TRBJ1-1,.,TRBD1
CASSLDRDVQDTQYF,TGTGCCAGCAGCTTAGATCGAGATGTGCAAGATACGCAGTATTTT,TRBV11-2,TRBJ2-3,.,.
CASSLLQGNTGELFF,TGTGCCAGCAGTTTATTACAGGGCAACACCGGGGAGCTGTTTTTT,TRBV28,TRBJ2-2,.,.
CASSLQPVNTEAFF,TGTGCCAGCAGCCTTCAGCCCGTGAACACTGAAGCTTTCTTT,TRBV7-3,TRBJ1-1,.,.
CASSPGRGVYEQYF,TGTGCCAGCAGCCCCGGAAGGGGCGTATACGAGCAGTACTTC,TRBV6-6,TRBJ2-7,once,.
CASSTTYQETQYF,TGTGCCAGTAGTACCACGTACCAAGAGACCCAGTACTTC,TRBV19,TRBJ2-5,.,.
CASSRIGTSGYEQYF,TGCGCCAGCAGCCGGATTGGGACTAGCGGCTACGAGCAGTACTTC,TRBV5-1,TRBJ2-7,.,TRBD2
CASSAGGFSGNTIYF,TGTGCCAGCAGTGCAGGGGGCTTCTCTGGAAACACCATATATTTT,TRBV6-5,TRBJ1-3,.,TRBD1
CASSETGVDTIYF,TGTGCCAGCAGTGAGACAGGGGTGGACACCATATATTTT,TRBV27,TRBJ1-3,.,TRBD1